This T cell receptor (beta chain) originates from a study of OX40 agonist ivuxolimab in advanced cancers. About the research overall: The study gave patients intravenous ivuxolimab at 0.01 to 10 mg/kg every 2 weeks.

Germline V gives CDR1 LNHDA, CDR2 SQIVND (reference sequence). After removal of 6 bases from V and 2 bases from J, the junction contained 15 bases not matched to a gene. The CDR3 contains 17 residues. Assay: immunoSEQ multiplex PCR; the TCRdb copy retains only in-frame clones and omits some. This sample yields 55,000 to 65,000 clones, of which approximately 87% are seen a single time; 0.37% belongs to the top ten. Sample: CD4+ or CD8+ T cells sorted from blood, taken in a trial of the OX40 agonist ivuxolimab. The sequence was collected from an adult with an advanced solid tumor such as melanoma, head and neck, liver or kidney cancer. The V call is TRBV19, the J call TRBJ1-2; 7 nucleotides line up with TRBD1. This CDR3 is CASSHTWGRQGNYGYTF. In DNA, the CDR3 is TGTGCCAGTAGCCACACTTGGGGGAGACAGGGAAACTATGGCTACACCTTC.